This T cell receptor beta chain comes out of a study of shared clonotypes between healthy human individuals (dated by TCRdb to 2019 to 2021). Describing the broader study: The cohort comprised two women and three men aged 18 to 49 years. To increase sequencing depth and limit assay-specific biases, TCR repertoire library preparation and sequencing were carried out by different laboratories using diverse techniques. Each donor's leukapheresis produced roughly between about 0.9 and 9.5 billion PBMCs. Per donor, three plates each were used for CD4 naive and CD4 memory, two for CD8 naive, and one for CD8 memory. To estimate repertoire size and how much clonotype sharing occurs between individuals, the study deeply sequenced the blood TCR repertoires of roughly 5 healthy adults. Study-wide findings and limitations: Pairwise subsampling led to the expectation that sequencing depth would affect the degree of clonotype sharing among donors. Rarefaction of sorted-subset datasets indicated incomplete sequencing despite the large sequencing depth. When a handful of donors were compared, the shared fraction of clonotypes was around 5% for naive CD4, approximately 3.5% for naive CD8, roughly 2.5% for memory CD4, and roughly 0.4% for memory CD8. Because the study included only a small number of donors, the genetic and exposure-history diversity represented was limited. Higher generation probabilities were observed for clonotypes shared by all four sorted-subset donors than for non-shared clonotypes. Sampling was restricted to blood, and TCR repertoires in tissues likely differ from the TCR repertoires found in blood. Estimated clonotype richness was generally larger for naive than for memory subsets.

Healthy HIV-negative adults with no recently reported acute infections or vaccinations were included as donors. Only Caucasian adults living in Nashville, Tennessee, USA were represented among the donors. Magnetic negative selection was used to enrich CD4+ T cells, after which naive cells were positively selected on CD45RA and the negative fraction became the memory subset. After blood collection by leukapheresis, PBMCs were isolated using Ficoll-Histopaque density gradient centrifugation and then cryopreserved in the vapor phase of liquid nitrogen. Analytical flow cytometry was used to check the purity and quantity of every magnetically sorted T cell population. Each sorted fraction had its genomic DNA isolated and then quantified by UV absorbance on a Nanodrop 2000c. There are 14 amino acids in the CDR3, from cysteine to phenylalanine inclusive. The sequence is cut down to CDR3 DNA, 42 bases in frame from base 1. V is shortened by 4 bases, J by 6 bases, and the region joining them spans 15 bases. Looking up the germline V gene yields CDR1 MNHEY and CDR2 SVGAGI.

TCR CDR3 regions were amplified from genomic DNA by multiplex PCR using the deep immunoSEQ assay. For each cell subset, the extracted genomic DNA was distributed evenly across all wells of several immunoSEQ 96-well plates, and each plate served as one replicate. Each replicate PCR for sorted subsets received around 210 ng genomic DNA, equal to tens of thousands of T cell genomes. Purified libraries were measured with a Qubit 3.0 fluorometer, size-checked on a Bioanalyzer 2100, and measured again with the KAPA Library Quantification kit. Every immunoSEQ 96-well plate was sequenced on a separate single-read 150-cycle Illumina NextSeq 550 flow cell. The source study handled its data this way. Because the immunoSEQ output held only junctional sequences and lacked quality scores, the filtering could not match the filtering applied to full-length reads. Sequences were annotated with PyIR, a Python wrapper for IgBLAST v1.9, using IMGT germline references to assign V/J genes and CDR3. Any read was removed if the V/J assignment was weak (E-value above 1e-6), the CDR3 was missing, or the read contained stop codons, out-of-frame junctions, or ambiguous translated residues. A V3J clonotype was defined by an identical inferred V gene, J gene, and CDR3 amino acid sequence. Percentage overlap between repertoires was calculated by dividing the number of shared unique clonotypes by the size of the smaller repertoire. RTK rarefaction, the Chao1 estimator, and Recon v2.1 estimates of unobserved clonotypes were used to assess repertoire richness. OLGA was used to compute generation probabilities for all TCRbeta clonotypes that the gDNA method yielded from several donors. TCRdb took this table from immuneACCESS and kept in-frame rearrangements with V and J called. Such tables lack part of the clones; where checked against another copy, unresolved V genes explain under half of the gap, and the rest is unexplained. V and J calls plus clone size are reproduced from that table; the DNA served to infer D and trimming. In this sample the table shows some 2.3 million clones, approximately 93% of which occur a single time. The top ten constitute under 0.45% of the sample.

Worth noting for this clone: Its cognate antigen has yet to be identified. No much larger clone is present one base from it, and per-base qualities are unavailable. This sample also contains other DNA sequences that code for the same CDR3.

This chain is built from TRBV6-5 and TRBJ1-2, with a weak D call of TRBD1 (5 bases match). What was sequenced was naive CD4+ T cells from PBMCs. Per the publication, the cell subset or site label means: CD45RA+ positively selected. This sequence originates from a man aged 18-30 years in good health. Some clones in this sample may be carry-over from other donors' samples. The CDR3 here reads CASSSRGGANGYTF. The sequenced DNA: TGTGCCAGCAGTTCTCGAGGAGGGGCGAATGGCTACACCTTC.